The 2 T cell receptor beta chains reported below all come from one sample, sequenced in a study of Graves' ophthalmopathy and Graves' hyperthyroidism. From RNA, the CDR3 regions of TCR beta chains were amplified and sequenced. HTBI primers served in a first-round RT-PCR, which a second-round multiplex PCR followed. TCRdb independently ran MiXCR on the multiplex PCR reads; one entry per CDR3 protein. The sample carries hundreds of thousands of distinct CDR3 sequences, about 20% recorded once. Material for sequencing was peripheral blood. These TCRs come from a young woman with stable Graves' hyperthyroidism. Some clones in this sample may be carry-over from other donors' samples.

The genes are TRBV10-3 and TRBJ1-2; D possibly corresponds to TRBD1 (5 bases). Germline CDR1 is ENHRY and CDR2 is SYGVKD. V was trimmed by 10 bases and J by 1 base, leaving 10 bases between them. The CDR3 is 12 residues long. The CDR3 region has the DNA TGTGCCACCCAGGACAATAACTATGGCTACACCTTC. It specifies CATQDNNYGYTF.

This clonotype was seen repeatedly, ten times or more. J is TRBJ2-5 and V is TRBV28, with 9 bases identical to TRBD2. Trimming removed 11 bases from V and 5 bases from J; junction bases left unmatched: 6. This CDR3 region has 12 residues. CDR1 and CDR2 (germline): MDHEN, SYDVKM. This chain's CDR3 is CAGGRAGETQYF. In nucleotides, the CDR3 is TGTGCCGGCGGGAGGGCCGGGGAGACCCAGTACTTC.